The present T cell receptor (beta chain) was sequenced within a study of molecular identifiers for immune sequencing clone quantification. From germline, CDR1 is MNHEY and CDR2 SVGAGI. The CDR3 runs to 16 residues. Trimming stripped 5 bases from V and 0 bases from J, with 15 bases between. TCRdb re-analysed the PCR reads in MiXCR, keeping a single row per CDR3 protein. The top ten clones hold roughly 0.7% of a sample with over 300,000 distinct CDR3 sequences, roughly a quarter of them seen once. The sample consisted of naive CD8+ T cells from blood, with Jurkat cell RNA spiked in. Described subset: FACS-sorted CD8+CD4-CCR7+CD45RA+ naive T cells. This rearrangement joins TRBV6-5 to TRBJ2-3, with D hard to call. The TCR comes from a human donor in good health. Some libraries in this study had Jurkat cell RNA spiked in. The CDR3 loop is CASSPGRPGSTDTQYF. CDR3 coding DNA: TGTGCCAGCAGTCCGGGCCGACCAGGTAGCACAGATACGCAGTATTTT.